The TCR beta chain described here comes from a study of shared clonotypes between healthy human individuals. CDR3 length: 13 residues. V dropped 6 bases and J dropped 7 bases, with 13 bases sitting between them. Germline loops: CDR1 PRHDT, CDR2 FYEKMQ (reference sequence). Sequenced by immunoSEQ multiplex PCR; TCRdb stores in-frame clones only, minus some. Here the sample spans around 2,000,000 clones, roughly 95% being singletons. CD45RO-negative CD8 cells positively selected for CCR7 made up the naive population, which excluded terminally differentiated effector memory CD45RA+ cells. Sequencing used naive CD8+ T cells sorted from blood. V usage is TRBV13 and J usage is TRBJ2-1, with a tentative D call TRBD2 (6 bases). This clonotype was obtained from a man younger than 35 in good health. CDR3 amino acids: CASSEEGRNEQFF. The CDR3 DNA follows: TGTGCCAGCAGTGAGGAGGGTAGAAATGAGCAGTTCTTC.